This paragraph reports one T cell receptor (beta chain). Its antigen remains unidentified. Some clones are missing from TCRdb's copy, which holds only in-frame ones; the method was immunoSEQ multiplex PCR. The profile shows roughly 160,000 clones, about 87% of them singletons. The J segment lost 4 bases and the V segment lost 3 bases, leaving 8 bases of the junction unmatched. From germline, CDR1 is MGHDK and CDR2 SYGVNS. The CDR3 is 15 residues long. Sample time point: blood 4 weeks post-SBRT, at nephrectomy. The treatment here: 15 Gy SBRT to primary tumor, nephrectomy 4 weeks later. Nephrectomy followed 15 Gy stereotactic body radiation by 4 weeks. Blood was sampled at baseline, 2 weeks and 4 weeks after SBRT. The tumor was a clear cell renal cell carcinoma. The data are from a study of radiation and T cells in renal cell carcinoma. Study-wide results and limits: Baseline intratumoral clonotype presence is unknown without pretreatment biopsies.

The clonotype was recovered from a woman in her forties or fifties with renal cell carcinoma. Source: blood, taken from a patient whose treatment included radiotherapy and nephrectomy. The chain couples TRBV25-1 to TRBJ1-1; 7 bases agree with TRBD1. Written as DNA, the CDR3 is TGTGCCAGCAGTGATGAGGGGGCGCTTGCCACTGAAGCTTTCTTT. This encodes CASSDEGALATEAFF.